This T cell receptor beta chain was identified in a study of cytomegalovirus exposure and HLA in healthy donors. Study-level results: A later examination showed that TCR association rates differed by HLA locus, with DRB1 most and HLA-C fewest.

CDR1 is MNHNS, CDR2 SASEGT, per germline. The CDR3 contains 14 residues. The J segment lost 4 bases and the V segment lost 7 bases, leaving 9 bases of the junction unmatched. With 60 Vbeta and 13 Jbeta primers, the PCR was carried out. The method was immunoSEQ multiplex PCR; TCRdb's version includes in-frame clones alone and lacks a portion of them. The data contain 250,000 to 350,000 clones, 75% to 90% of them singletons. In its sample, this clone was seen once. What it recognizes is unknown. This receptor was identified in a man aged 40-49 years in good health and CMV-seropositive. Sequences were obtained from PBMCs. The V and J genes are TRBV6-1 and TRBJ2-5, with TRBD1 identical over 7 bases. Here the CDR3 reads CASKMTGSLETQYF. In nucleotides, the CDR3 is TGTGCCAGCAAAATGACAGGGTCCCTAGAGACCCAGTACTTC.